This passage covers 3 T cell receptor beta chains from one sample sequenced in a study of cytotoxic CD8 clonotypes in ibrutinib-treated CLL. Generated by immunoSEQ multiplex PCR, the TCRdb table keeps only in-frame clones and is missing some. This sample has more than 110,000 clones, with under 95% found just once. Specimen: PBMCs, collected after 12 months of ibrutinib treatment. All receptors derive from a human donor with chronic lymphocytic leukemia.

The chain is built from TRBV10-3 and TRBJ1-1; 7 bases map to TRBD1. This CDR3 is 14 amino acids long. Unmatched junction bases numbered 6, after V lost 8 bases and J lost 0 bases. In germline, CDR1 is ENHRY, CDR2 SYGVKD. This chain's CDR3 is CAIRDSHMNTEAFF. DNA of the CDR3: TGTGCCATCCGGGACAGCCACATGAACACTGAAGCTTTCTTT.

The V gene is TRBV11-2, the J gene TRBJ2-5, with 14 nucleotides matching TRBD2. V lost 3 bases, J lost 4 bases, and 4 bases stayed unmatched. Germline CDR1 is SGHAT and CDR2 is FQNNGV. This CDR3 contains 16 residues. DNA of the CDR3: TGTGCCAGCAGCTTCGGGACTAGCGGGGGAAGAGAGACCCAGTACTTC. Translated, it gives CASSFGTSGGRETQYF.

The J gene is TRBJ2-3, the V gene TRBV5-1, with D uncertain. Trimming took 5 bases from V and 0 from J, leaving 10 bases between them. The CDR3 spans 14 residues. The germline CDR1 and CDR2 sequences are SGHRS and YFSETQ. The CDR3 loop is CASRGLPSTDTQYF. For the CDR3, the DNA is TGCGCCAGCAGAGGCCTTCCTAGCACAGATACGCAGTATTTT.